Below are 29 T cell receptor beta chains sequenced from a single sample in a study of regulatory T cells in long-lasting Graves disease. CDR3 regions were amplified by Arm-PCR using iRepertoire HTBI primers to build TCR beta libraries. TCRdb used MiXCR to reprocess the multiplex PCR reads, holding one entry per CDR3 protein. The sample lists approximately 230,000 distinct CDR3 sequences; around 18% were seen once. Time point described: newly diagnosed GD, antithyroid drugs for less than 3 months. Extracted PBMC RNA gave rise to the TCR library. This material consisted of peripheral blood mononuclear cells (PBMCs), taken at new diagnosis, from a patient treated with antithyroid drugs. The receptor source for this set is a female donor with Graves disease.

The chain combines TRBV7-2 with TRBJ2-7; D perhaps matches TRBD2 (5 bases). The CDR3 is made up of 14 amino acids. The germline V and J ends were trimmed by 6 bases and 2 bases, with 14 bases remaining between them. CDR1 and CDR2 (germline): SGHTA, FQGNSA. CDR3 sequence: CASSLGSGTYEQYV. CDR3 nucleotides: TGTGCCAGCAGTCTAGGGAGCGGAACCTACGAGCAGTACGTC.

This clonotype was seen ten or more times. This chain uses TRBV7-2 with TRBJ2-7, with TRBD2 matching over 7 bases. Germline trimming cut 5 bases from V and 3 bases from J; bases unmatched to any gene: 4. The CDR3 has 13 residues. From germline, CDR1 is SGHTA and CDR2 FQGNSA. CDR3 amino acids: CASSQTSSYEQYF. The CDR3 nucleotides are TGTGCCAGCAGCCAGACTAGCAGCTACGAGCAGTACTTC.

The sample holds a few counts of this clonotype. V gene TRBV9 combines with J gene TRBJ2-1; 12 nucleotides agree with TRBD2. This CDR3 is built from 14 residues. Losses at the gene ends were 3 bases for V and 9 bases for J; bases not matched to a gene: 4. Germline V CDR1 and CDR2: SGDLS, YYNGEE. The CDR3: CASSGLAGVGEQFF. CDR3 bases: TGTGCCAGCAGCGGACTAGCGGGAGTAGGTGAGCAGTTCTTC. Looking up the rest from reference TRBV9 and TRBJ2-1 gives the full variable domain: DSGVTQTPKHLITATGQRVTLRCSPRSGDLSVYWYQQSLDQGLQFLIQYYNGEERAKGNILERFSAQQFPDLHSELNLSSLELGDSALYFCASSGLAGVGEQFFGPGTRLTVL.

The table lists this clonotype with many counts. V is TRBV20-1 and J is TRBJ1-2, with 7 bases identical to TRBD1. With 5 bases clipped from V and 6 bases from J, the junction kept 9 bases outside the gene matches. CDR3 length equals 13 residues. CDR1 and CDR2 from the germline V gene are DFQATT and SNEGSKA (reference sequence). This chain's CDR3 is CSAPRPDRNGYTF. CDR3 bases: TGCAGTGCTCCCAGGCCGGACAGGAATGGCTACACCTTC.

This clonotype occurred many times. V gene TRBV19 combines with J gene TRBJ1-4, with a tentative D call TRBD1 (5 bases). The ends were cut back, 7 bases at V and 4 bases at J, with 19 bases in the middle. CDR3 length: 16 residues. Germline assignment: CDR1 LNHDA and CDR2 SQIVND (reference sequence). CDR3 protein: CASTDERGTVNEKLFF. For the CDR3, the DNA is TGTGCCAGTACCGACGAGAGGGGAACAGTTAATGAAAAACTGTTTTTT.

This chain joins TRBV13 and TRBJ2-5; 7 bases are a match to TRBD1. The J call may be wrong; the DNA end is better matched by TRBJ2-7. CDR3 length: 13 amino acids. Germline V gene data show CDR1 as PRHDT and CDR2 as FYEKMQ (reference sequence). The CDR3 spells CASKLRGQYEQYF. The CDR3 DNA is TGTGCCAGCAAGCTTAGGGGACAGTACGAGCAGTACTTC.

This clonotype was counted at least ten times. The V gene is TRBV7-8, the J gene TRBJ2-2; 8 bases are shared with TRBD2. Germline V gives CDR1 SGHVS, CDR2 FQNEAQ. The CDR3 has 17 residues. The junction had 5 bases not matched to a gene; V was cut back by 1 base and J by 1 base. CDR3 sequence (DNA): TGTGCCAGCAGCTTAGTTTCGGGGGGGCAGAACACCGGGGAGCTGTTTTTT. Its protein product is CASSLVSGGQNTGELFF.

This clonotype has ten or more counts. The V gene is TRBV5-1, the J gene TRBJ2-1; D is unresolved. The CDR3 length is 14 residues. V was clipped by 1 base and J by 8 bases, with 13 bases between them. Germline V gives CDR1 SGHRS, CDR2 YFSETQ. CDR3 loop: CASSLSPGPDEQFF. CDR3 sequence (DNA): TGCGCCAGCAGCTTGTCTCCCGGGCCGGATGAGCAGTTCTTC.

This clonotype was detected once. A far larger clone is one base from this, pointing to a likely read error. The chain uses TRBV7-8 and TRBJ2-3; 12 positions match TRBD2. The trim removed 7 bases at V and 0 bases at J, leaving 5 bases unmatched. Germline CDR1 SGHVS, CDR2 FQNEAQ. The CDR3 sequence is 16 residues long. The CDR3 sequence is CASTPGTSGSTDTQYF. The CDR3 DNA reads TGTGCCAGCACCCCCGGGACTAGCGGGAGCACAGATACGCAGTATTTT.

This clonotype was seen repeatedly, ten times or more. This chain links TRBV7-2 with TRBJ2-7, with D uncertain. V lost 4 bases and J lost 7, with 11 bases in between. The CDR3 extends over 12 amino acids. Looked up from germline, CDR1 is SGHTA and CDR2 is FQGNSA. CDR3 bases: TGTGCCAGCAGCTCCGGAATGGGGGAGCAGTACTTC. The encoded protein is CASSSGMGEQYF.

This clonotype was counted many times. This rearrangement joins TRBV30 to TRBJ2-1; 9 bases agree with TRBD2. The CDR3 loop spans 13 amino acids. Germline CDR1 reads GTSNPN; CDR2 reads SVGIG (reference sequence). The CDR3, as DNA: TGTGCTTGTAGCGGGAGCTCCTACAATGAGCAGTTCTTC. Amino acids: CACSGSSYNEQFF.

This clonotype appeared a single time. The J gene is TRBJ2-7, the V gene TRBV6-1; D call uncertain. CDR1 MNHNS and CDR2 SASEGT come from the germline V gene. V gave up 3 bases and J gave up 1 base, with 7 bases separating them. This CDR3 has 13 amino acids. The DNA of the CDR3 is TGTGCCAGCAGTGATCCGAATTCCTACGAGCAGTACTTC. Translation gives CASSDPNSYEQYF.

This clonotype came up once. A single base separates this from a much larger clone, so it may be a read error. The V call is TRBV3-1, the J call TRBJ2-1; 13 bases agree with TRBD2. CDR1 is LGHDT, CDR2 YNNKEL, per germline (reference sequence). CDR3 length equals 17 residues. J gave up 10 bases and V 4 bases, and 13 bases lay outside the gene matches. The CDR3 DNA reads TGTGCCAGCAGCCGAAAGACTAGCGGGAGGCCCTCCTACGAGCAGTTCTTC. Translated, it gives CASSRKTSGRPSYEQFF.

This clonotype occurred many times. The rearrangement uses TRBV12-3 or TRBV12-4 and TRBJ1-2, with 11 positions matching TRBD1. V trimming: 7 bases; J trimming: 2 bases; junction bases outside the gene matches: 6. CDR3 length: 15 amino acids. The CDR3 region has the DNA TGTGCCAGCAAACGCGGGACAGGGGGGAACTATGGCTACACCTTC. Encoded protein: CASKRGTGGNYGYTF.

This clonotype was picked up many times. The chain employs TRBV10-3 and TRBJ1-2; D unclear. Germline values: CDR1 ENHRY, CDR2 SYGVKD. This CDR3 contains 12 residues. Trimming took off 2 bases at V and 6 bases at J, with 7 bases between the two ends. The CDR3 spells CAISENRDGYTF. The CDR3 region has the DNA TGTGCCATCAGTGAGAACAGAGATGGCTACACCTTC.

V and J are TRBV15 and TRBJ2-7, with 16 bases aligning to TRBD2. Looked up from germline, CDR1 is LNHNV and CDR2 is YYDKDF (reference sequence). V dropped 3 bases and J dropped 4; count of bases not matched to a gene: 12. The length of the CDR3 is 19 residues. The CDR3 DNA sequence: TGTGCCACCAGCAGCGTAGAGGGGACTAGCGGGAGGGCCGGGTACGAGCAGTACTTC. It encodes CATSSVEGTSGRAGYEQYF.

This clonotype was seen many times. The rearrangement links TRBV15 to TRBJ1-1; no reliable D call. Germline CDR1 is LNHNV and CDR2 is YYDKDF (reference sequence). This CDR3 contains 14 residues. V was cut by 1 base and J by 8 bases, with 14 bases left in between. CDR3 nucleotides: TGTGCCACCAGCAGAGGCTTTCTTGGTGACGAAGCTTTCTTT. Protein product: CATSRGFLGDEAFF.

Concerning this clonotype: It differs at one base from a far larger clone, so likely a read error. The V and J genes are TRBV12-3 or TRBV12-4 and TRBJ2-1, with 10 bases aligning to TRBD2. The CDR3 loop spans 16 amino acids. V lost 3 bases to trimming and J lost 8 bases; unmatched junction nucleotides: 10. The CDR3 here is CASSLGLAGAIYEQFF. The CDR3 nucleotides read TGTGCCAGCAGTTTGGGGCTAGCGGGAGCAATATATGAGCAGTTCTTC.

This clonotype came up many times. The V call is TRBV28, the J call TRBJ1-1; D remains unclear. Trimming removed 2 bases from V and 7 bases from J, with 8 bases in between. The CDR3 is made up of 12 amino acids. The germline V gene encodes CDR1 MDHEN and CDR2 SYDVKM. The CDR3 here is CASSLKAGEAFF. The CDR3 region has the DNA TGTGCCAGCAGTTTAAAGGCAGGTGAAGCTTTCTTT. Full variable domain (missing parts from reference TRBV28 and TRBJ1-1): DVKVTQSSRYLVKRTGEKVFLECVQDMDHENMFWYRQDPGLGLRLIYFSYDVKMKEKGDIPEGYSVSREKKERFSLILESASTNQTSMYLCASSLKAGEAFFGQGTRLTVV.

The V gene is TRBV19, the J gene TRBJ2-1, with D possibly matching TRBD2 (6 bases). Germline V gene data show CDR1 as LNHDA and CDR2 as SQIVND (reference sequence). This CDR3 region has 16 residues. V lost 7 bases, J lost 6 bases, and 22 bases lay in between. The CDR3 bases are TGTGCCAGTATGAGGGCGACTAGTTTATATGGCAATGAGCAGTTCTTC. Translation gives CASMRATSLYGNEQFF. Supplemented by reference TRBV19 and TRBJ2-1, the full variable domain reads DGGITQSPKYLFRKEGQNVTLSCEQNLNHDAMYWYRQDPGQGLRLIYYSQIVNDFQKGDIAEGYSVSREKKESFPLTVTSAQKNPTAFYLCASMRATSLYGNEQFFGPGTRLTVL.

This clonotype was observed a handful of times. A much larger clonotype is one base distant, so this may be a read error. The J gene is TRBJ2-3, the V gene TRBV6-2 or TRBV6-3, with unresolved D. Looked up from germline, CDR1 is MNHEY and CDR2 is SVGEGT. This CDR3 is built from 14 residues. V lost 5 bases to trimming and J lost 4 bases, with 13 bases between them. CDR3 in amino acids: CASSTLSPPDTQYF. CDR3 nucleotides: TGTGCCAGCAGTACCTTAAGCCCCCCAGATACGCAGTATTTT.

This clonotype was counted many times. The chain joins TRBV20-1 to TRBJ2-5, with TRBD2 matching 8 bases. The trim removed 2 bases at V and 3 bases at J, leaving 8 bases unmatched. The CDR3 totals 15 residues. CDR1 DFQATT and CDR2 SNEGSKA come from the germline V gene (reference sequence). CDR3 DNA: TGCAGTGCTAGAAAAACCGGGACTAGGGAAGAGACCCAGTACTTC. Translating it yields CSARKTGTREETQYF.

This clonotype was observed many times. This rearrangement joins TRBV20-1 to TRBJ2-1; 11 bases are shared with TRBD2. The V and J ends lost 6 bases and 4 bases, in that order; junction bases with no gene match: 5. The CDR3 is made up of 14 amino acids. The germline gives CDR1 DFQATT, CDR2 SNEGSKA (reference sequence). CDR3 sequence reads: CSASGLAEYNEQFF. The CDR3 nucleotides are TGCAGTGCCTCGGGACTAGCGGAGTACAATGAGCAGTTCTTC.

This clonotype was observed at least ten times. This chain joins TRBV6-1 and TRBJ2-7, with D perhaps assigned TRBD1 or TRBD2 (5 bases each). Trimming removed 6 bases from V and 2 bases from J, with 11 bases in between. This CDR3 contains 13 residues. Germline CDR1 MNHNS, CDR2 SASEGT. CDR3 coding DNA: TGTGCCAGCAGACGGGACCGAACCTACGAGCAGTACTTC. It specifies CASRRDRTYEQYF.

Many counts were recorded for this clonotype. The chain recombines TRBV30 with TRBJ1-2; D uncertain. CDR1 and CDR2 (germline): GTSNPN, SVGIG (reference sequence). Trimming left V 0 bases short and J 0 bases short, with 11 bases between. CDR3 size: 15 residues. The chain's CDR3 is CAWSVLGEANYGYTF. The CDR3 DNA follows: TGTGCCTGGAGTGTACTCGGGGAGGCTAACTATGGCTACACCTTC. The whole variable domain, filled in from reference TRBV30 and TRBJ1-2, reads SQTIHQWPATLVQPVGSPLSLECTVEGTSNPNLYWYRQAAGRGLQLLFYSVGIGQISSEVPQNLSASRPQDRQFILSSKKLLLSDSGFYLCAWSVLGEANYGYTFGSGTRLTVV.

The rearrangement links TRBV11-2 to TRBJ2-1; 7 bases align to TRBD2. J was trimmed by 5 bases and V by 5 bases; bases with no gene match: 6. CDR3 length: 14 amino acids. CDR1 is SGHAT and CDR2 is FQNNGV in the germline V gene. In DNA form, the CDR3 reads TGTGCCAGCAGCCCTCCGGGACTACACAATGAGCAGTTCTTC. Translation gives CASSPPGLHNEQFF.

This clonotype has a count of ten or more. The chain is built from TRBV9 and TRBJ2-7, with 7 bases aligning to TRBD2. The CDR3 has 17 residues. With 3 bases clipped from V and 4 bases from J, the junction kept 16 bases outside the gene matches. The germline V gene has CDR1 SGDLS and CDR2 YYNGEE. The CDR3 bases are TGTGCCAGCAGCGACGGCTCTAGCGGAACAGTGAAGTACGAGCAGTACTTC. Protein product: CASSDGSSGTVKYEQYF.

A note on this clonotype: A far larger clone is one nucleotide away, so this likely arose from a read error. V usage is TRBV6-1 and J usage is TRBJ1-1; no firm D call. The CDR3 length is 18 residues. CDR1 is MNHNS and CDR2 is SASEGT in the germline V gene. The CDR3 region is CAGSNPAGRQRMNTEAFF. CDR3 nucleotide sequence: TGTGCCGGCAGTAACCCCGCCGGGAGGCAGAGAATGAACACTGAAGCTTTCTTT.

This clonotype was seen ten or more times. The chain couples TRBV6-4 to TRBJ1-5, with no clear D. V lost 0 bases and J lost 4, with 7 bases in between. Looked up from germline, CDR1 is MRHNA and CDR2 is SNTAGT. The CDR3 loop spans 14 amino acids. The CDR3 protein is CASSDSAENQPQHF. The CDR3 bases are TGTGCCAGCAGTGACTCGGCAGAAAATCAGCCCCAGCATTTT.